This T cell receptor beta chain comes out of a study of identical twins. The study, taken as a whole, reports: Zero-insertion analyses could be partly confounded by invariant MAIT and iNKT cells.

TCRdb passed the 5' RACE reads through MiXCR, listing each CDR3 protein once. The sample has 570,000 or so distinct CDR3 sequences, roughly 9.9% seen once. Healthy Caucasians, and only they, were the donors. Only a few counts were recorded for this clonotype. The antigen is undetermined. The same data also went into a second study, on yellow fever vaccine responses in identical twins.

This receptor was obtained from a woman between 18 and 30 years old in good health. The sample was PBMCs.

The CDR3, as DNA: TGCAGTGCTAGAGATTACCGGGACAGACCAGGCTACACCTTC. The encoded protein is CSARDYRDRPGYTF. The rearrangement links TRBV20-1 to TRBJ1-2; 7 bases are shared with TRBD1. The junction had 9 bases not matched to a gene; V was cut back by 0 bases and J by 8 bases. Per the germline V gene, CDR1 is DFQATT and CDR2 is SNEGSKA (reference sequence). This CDR3 spans 14 amino acids.